This paragraph covers one TCR beta chain sequence. Its antigen is unknown. In germline, CDR1 is SGHAT, CDR2 FQNNGV. The V end lost 0 bases, the J end lost 2 bases, and 8 bases lay between the germline ends. The CDR3 sequence is 16 residues long. This table comes from immunoSEQ multiplex PCR, and its TCRdb copy is limited to in-frame clones, with some not included. This sample has tens of thousands of clones, with roughly 50% found just once. This specimen belongs to a study of cytotoxic CD8 clonotypes in ibrutinib-treated CLL. Study-wide context: The study included 11 relapsed/refractory and roughly 15 treatment-naive patients; roughly 17 had IGHV unmutated disease. Partial response occurred in approximately 25 patients and complete response in 2; at median about 72 months, roughly 14 remained remitted and about 12 progressed.

Whole-study results and caveats: Clonality rose at ibrutinib response and fell back toward baseline at progression. Relative to age-matched healthy donors, clonality at baseline was higher, and it tracked circulating CD8+ T-cell counts.

This sample comprised PBMCs, obtained before ibrutinib treatment. The chain couples TRBV11-2 to TRBJ2-6; TRBD1 is a possible D gene (6 bases). The TCR originated in a human donor with chronic lymphocytic leukemia. For the CDR3, the DNA is TGTGCCAGCAGCTTAGATCCAGGGGCTGGGGCCAACGTCCTGACTTTC. Amino acids: CASSLDPGAGANVLTF.